The sequence of this T cell receptor (beta chain) was determined in a study of tumor-infiltrating lymphocytes in primary liver carcinoma. Study results and caveats: The difference in top-250-clone fraction between tumors and blood was significant, favoring tumors (p = 0.039).

Priming with a constant-region primer yielded TCR beta cDNA from around 0.45 ug total RNA. Nested multiplex PCR, run for three rounds with slightly modified ARM-PCR, yielded TCR beta libraries. The first two PCR rounds used TRBV1-TRBV30 forward primers with a C-beta reverse primer, about 10 cycles each. TCRdb recomputed calls from the multiplex PCR reads with MiXCR, one row per CDR3 protein. The repertoire holds some 55,000 distinct CDR3 sequences, over 70% seen once, with under 30% in the top ten. Turning to this clonotype: Its cognate antigen is unknown. One end of the junction does not line up with germline, which may come from a read error.

Co-extraction yielded RNA and DNA from 20-30 mg of unsorted bulk tissue. Over 80% of the cells were viable tumor cells in every tumor sample. The CDR3 length is 11 residues. Sequencing was done on a sample of liver tumor tissue from sampling region 2. Subset specified: tumor region T2, inferior pole. This rearrangement joins TRBV12-3 or TRBV12-4 to TRBJ2-7; TRBD2 aligns across 7 bases. This TCR was sampled from a man between 40 and 49 years old with primary liver carcinoma and hepatitis B virus infection. The CDR3 sequence is CATSAGHEHYF. CDR3 bases: TGTGCCACCTCAGCGGGGCACGAGCACTACTTC.